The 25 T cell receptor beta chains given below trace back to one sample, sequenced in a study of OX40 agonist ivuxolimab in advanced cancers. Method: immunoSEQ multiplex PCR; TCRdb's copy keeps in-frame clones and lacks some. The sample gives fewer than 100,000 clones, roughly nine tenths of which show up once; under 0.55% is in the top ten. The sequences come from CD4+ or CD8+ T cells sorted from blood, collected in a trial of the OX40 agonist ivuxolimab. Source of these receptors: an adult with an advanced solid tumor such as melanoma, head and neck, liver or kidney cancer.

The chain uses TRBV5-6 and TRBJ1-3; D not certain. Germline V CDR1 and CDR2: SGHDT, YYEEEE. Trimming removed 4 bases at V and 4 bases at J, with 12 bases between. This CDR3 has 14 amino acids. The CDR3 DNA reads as TGTGCCAGCAGCGAATTGGCGTTGGGAAACACCATATATTTT. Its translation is CASSELALGNTIYF.

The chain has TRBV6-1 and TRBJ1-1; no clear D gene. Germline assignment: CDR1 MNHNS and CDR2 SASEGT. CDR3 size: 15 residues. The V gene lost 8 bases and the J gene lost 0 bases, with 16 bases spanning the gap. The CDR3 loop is CASGSTARLNTEAFF. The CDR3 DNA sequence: TGTGCCAGCGGGTCTACCGCCCGTTTGAACACTGAAGCTTTCTTT.

The CDR3 DNA sequence: TGTGCCAGCAGCTTTAGCGAAGGCTACACCTTC. This gives the protein CASSFSEGYTF. The V and J genes are TRBV5-5 and TRBJ1-2; D ambiguous. This CDR3 contains 11 residues. Looked up from germline, CDR1 is SGHKS and CDR2 is YYEKEE (reference sequence). Trimming removed 2 bases from V and 8 bases from J, with 7 bases in between.

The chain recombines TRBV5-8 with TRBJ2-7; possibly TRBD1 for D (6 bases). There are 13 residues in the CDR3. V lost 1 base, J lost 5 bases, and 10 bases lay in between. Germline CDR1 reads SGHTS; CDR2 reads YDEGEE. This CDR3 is CASSLLRGHEQYF. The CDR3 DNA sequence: TGTGCCAGCAGCTTGCTCAGGGGCCACGAGCAGTACTTC.

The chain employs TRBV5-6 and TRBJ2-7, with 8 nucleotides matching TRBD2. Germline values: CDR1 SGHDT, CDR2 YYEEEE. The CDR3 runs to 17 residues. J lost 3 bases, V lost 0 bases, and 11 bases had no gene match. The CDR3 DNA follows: TGTGCCAGCAGCTTGGGGCAGTGGGGGACTAGGGACTACGAGCAGTACTTC. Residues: CASSLGQWGTRDYEQYF.

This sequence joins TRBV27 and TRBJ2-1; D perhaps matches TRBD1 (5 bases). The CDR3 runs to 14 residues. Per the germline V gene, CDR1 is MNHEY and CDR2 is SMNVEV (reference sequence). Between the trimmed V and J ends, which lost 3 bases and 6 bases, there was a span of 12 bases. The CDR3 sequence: CASSFRDGGNEQFF. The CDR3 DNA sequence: TGTGCCAGCAGTTTCAGGGATGGTGGCAATGAGCAGTTCTTC.

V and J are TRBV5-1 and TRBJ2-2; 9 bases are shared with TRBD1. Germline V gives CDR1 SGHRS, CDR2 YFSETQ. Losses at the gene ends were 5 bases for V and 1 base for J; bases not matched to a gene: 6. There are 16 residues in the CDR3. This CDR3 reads CASRVAGQGNTGELFF. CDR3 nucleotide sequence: TGCGCCAGCAGGGTCGCGGGACAGGGGAACACCGGGGAGCTGTTTTTT.

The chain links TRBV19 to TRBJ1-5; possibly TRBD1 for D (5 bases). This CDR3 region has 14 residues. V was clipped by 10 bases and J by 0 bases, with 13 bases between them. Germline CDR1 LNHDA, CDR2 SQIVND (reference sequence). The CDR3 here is CATRGTVSNQPQHF. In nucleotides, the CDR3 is TGTGCCACCCGGGGGACGGTTAGCAATCAGCCCCAGCATTTT.

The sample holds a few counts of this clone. This CDR3 is CASSSTDLTSYEQYF. DNA for the CDR3: TGTGCCAGCAGTTCGACCGACCTAACTTCCTACGAGCAGTACTTC. The rearrangement links TRBV6-6 to TRBJ2-7; D is unclear. There are 15 residues in the CDR3. Germline CDR1 and CDR2: MNHNY and SVGAGI (reference sequence). V was shortened by 4 bases and J by 1 base, with 14 bases between the two germline ends.

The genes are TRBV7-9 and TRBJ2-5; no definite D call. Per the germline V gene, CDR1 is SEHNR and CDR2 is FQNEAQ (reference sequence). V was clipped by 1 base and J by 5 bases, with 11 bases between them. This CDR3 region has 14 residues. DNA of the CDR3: TGTGCCAGCAGCTTAGGCGACCAGCGCGAGACCCAGTACTTC. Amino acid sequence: CASSLGDQRETQYF.

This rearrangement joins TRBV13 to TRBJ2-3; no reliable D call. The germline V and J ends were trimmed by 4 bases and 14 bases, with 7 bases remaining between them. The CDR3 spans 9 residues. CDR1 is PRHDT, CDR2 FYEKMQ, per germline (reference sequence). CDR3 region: CASSSIWYF. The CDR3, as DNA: TGTGCCAGCAGCTCGATTTGGTATTTT.

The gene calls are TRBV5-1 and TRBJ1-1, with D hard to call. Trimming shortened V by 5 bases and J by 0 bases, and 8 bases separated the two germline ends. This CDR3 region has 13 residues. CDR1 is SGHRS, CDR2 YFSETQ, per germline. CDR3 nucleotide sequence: TGCGCCAGCAGAGGGATCATGAACACTGAAGCTTTCTTT. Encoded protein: CASRGIMNTEAFF.

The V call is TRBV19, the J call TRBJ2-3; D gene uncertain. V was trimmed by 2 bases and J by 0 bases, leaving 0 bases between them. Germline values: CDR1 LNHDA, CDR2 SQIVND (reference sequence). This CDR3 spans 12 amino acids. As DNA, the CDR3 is TGTGCCAGTAGTATAAGCACAGATACGCAGTATTTT. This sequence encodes CASSISTDTQYF.

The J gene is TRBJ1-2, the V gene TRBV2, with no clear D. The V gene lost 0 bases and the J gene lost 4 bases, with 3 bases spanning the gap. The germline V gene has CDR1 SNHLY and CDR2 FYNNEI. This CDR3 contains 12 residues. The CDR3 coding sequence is TGTGCCAGCAGTGAAGCGGGCTATGGCTACACCTTC. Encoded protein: CASSEAGYGYTF.

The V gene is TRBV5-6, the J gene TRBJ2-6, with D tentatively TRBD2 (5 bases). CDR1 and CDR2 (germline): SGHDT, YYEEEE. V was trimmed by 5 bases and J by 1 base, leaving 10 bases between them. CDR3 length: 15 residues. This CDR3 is CASSLTGSGANVLTF. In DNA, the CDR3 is TGTGCCAGCAGTTTGACGGGGTCTGGGGCCAACGTCCTGACTTTC.

CDR3 sequence: CASSQTFSSYNEQFF. CDR3 nucleotides: TGTGCCAGCAGTCAGACTTTCAGCTCCTACAATGAGCAGTTCTTC. The rearrangement joins TRBV6-5 to TRBJ2-1; D gene ambiguous. This CDR3 has 15 amino acids. The germline V gene encodes CDR1 MNHEY and CDR2 SVGAGI. Trimming left V 5 bases short and J 0 bases short, with 11 bases between.

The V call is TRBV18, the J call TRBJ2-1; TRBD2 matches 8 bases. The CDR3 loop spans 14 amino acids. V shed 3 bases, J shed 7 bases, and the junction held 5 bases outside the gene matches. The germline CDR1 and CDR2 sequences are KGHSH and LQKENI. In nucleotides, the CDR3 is TGTGCCAGCTCACCCGGGACTAGTTGGAATGAGCAGTTCTTC. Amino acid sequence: CASSPGTSWNEQFF. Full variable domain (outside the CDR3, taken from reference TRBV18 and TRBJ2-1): NAGVMQNPRHLVRRRGQEARLRCSPMKGHSHVYWYRQLPEEGLKFMVYLQKENIIDESGMPKERFSAEFPKEGPSILRIQQVVRGDSAAYFCASSPGTSWNEQFFGPGTRLTVL.

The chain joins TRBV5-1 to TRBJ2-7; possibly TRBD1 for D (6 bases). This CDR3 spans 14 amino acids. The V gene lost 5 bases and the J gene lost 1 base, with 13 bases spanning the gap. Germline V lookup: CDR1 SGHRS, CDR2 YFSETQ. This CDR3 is CASRSIQGSYEQYF. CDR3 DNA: TGCGCCAGCAGATCAATACAGGGTTCCTACGAGCAGTACTTC.

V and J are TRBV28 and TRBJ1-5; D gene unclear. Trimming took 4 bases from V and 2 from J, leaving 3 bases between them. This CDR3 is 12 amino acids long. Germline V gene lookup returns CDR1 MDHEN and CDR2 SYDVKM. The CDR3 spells CASSWGNQPQHF. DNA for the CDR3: TGTGCCAGCAGTTGGGGCAATCAGCCCCAGCATTTT.

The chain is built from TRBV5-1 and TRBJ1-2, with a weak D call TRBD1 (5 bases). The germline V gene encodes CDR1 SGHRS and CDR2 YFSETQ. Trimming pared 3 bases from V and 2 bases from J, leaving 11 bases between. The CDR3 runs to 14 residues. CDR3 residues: CASSSGTQNYGYTF. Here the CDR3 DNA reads TGCGCCAGCAGCTCCGGGACTCAAAACTATGGCTACACCTTC.

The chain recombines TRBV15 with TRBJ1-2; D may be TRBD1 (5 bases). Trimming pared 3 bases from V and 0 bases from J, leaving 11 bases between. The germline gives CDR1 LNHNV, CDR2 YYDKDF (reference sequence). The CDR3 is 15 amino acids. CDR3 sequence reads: CATSRGDSSNYGYTF. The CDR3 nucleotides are TGTGCCACCAGCAGGGGGGACTCCTCTAACTATGGCTACACCTTC.

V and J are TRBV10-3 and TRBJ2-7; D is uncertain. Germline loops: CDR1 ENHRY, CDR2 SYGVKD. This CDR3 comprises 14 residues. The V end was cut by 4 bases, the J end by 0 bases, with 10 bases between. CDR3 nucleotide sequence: TGTGCCATCAGTGTTGACAACAACTCCTACGAGCAGTACTTC. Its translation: CAISVDNNSYEQYF.

CDR3 nucleotide sequence: TGCAGCGCCACGGACAGGCCCAATGAGCAGTTCTTC. Protein product: CSATDRPNEQFF. The J gene is TRBJ2-1, the V gene TRBV29-1; TRBD1 aligns across 7 bases. This CDR3 region has 12 residues. With 7 bases clipped from V and 6 bases from J, the junction kept 6 bases outside the gene matches. Germline CDR1 and CDR2: SQVTM and ANQGSEA.

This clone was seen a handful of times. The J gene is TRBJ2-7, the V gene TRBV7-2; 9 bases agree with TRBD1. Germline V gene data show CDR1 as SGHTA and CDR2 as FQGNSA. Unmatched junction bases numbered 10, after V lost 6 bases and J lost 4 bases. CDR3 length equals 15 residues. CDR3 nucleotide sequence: TGTGCCAGCAGACCACGGACAGGGGCGACTTACGAGCAGTACTTC. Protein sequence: CASRPRTGATYEQYF.

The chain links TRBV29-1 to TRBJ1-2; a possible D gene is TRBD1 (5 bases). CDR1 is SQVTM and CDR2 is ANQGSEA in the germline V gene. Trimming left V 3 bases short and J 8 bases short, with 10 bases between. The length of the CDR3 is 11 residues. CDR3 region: CSVEGGSGYTF. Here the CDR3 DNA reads TGCAGCGTTGAGGGGGGGTCGGGCTACACCTTC.